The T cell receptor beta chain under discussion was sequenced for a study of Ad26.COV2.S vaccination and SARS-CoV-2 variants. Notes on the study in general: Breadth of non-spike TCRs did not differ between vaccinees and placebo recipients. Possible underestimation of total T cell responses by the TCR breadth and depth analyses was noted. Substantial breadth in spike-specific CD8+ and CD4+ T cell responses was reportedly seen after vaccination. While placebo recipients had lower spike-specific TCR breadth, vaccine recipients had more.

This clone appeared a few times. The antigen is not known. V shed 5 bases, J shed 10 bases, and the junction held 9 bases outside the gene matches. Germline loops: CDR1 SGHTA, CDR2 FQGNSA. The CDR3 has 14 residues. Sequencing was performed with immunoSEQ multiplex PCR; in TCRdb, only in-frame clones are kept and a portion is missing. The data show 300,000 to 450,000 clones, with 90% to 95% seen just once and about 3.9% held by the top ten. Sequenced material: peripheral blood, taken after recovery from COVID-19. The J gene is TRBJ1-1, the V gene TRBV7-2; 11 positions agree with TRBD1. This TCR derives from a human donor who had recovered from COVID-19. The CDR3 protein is CASSPLVDRGPAFF. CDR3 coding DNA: TGTGCCAGCAGCCCTTTGGTGGACAGGGGGCCAGCTTTCTTT.